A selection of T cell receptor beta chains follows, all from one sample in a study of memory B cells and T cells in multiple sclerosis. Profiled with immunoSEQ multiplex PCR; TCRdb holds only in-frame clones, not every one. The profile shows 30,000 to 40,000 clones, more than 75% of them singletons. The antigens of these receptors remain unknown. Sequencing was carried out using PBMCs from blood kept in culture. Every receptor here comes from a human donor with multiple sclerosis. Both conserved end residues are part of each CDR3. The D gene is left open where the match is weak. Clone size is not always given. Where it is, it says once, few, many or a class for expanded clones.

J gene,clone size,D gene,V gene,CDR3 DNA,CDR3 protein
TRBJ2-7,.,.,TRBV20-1,TGCAGTGCCAGCTACGAGCAGTACTTC,CSASYEQYF
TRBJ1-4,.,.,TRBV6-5,TGTGCCAGCAGTACACGAACAACTAATGAAAAACTGTTTTTT,CASSTRTTNEKLFF
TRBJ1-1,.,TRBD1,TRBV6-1,TGTGCCAGCAGTGAGATGACAGGGGGCTACACTGAAGCTTTCTTT,CASSEMTGGYTEAFF
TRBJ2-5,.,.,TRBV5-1,TGCGCCAGCAGCTTGGAAGAGACCCAGTACTTC,CASSLEETQYF
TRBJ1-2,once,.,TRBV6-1,TGTGCCAGTTCTCGGACGGGTCCCAACTATGGCTACACCTTC,CASSRTGPNYGYTF
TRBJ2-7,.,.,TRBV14,TGTGCCAGCAGCCACTCCTACGAGCAGTACTTC,CASSHSYEQYF
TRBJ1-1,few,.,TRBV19,TGTGCCAGTACCTCTGGAGTGTGGGGGCGGAACACTGAAGCTTTCTTT,CASTSGVWGRNTEAFF
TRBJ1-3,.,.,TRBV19,TGTGCCAGTAGTCCTCGGACGGATTACTCTGGAAACACCATATATTTT,CASSPRTDYSGNTIYF
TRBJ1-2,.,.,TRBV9,TGTGCCAGCAGCGTAGAGGGAGGCCTCTATGGCTACACCTTC,CASSVEGGLYGYTF
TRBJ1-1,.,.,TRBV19,TGTGCCAGTAGTGGAAGCAGGGGAAGGACTGAAGCTTTCTTT,CASSGSRGRTEAFF
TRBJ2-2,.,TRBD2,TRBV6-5,TGTGCCAGCAGTCGCGGGGGGGGGACCGGGGAGCTGTTTTTT,CASSRGGGTGELFF
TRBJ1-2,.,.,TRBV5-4,TGTGCCAGCAGCTTGGACGGCTGGAGCTATGGCTACACCTTC,CASSLDGWSYGYTF
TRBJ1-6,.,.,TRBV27,TGTGCCAGCAGTCCCATTTTCGGGACACGAAATTCACCCCTCCACTTT,CASSPIFGTRNSPLHF
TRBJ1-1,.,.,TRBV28,TGTGCCAGCAGTTTATGGGGGTGGCAGGCGGCGGAAGCTTTCTTT,CASSLWGWQAAEAFF
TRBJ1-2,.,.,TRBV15,TGTGCCACCAGCAGAGATCGTGGGGATGGCTACACCTTC,CATSRDRGDGYTF
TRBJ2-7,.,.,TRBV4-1,TGCGCCAGCAGCCAAGGGGACTCACAGGACCCCTACGAGCAGTACTTC,CASSQGDSQDPYEQYF
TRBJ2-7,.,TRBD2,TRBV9,TGTGCCAGCAGCGTAGATGCGGGGGACTACGAGCAGTACTTC,CASSVDAGDYEQYF
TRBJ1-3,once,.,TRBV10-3,TGTGCCATCACGGGGGGTGACAGGCCAGACGGAAACACCATATATTTT,CAITGGDRPDGNTIYF
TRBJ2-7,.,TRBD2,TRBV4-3,TGCGCCAGCAGCCCCTCCTTACTAGCGGGGCGGGACGAGCAGTACTTC,CASSPSLLAGRDEQYF
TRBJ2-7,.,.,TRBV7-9,TGTGCCAGCAGCTTAAAGGGGGACCAAACCTACGAGCAGTACTTC,CASSLKGDQTYEQYF
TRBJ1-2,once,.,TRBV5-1,TGCGCCAGCAGCTTTGGGTTGGGGGAAAGTGGCTACACCTTC,CASSFGLGESGYTF
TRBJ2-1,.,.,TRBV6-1,TGTGCCAGCATTAGGGACTTATACAATGAGCAGTTCTTC,CASIRDLYNEQFF
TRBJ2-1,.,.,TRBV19,TGTGCCAGTAGTATCTACGGGGGGCCCTACAATGAGCAGTTCTTC,CASSIYGGPYNEQFF
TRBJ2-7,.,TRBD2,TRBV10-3,TGTGCCATCAGTGCTAGCGGTGAGGCCTACGAGCAGTACTTC,CAISASGEAYEQYF
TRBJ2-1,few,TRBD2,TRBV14,TGTGCCAGCAGCCAAGCGGGCGGGGGGAGGTATAATGAGCAGTTCTTC,CASSQAGGGRYNEQFF
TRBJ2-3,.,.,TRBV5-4,TGTGCCAGCAGCTCGGCCCCTCGCGGAACCACAGATACGCAGTATTTT,CASSSAPRGTTDTQYF
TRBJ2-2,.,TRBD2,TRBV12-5,TGTGCTAGTGGTTTGCGGGGGGAACACCGGGGAGCTGTTTTT,CASGLRGEHRGAVF
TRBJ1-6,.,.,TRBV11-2,TGTGCCAGCAGCTTCTGGTGGGATTCACCCCTCCACTTT,CASSFWWDSPLHF
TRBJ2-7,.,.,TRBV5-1,TGCGCCAGCAGCCCGGAGGGGAAACCGTCCTACGAGCAGTACTTC,CASSPEGKPSYEQYF
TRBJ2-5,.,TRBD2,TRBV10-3,TGTGCCATCAGTGTTGGCAGCGGGGCTGAAGAGACCCAGTACTTC,CAISVGSGAEETQYF
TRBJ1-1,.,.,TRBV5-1,TGCGCCAGCAGCTTGGGGACGAACACTGAAGCTTTCTTT,CASSLGTNTEAFF
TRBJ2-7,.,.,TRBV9,TGTGCCAGCAGTGTAGGTGGGCCCTACGAGCAGTACTTC,CASSVGGPYEQYF
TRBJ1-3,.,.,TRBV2,TGTGCCAGCAGTGAAGGGGATCCCATATATTTT,CASSEGDPIYF
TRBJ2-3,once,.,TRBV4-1,TGCGCCAGCAGCCAAGATATAGTCAGCACTACTAGCACAGATACGCAGTATTTT,CASSQDIVSTTSTDTQYF
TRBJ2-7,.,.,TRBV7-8,TGTGCCAGCAGCTTACGACAGTTCCAGGCCCACGAGCAGTACTTC,CASSLRQFQAHEQYF
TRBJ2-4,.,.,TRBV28,TGTGCCAGCAGTTTATCGGGGCTAGCCAAAAACATTCAGTACTTC,CASSLSGLAKNIQYF
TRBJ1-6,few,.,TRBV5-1,TGCGCCAGCAGCTTGGGGCAGGGTTTAGCTAATTCACCCCTCCACTTT,CASSLGQGLANSPLHF
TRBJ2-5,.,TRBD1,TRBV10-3,TGTGCCATCAGTGCCGGGACAGCCGAGACCCAGTACTTC,CAISAGTAETQYF
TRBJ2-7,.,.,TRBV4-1,TGCGCCAGCAGCTTAGCCCCGGGGGACTACGAGCAGTACTTC,CASSLAPGDYEQYF
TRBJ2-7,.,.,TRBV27,TGTGCCAGCAGTTACGTGGCAGCGAGCTCCTACGAGCAGTACTTC,CASSYVAASSYEQYF
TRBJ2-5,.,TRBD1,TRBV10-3,TGTGCCAGCAGGGGGCTGCTTCCCCAAGAGACCCAGTACTTC,CASRGLLPQETQYF
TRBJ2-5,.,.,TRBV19,TGTGCCAGTAGTAGGGCAGGGGAGACCCAGTACTTC,CASSRAGETQYF
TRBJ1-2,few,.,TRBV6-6,TGTGCCAGCAAAAGGACGGGGCACTATGGCTACACCTTC,CASKRTGHYGYTF
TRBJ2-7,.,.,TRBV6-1,TGTGCCAGCAGTGAAGGCCTTGGTGGATACGAGCAGTACTTC,CASSEGLGGYEQYF
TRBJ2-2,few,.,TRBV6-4,TGTGCCAGCAGTGACTCGGACACCGGGGAGCTGTTTTTT,CASSDSDTGELFF